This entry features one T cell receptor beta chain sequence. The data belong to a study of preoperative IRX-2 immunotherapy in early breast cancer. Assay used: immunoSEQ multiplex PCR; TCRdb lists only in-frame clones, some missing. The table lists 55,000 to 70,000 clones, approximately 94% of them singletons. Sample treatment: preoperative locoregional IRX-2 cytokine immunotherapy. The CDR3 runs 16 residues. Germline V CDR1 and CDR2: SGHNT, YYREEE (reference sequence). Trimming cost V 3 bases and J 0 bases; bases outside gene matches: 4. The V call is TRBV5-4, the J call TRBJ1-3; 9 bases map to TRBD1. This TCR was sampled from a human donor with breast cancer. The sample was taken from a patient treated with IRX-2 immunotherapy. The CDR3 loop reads CASSSGQGVSGNTIYF. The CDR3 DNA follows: TGTGCCAGCAGCTCGGGACAGGGAGTCTCTGGAAACACCATATATTTT.